Reported below is one T cell receptor beta chain. Its antigen is not identified. This entry belongs to a study of OX40 agonist ivuxolimab in advanced cancers. Study-wide context: The patients received ivuxolimab by intravenous route every 2 weeks at 0.01 to 10 mg/kg. Three patients got partial responses; one had hepatocellular carcinoma and two had cutaneous melanoma. Participants averaged 60 years of age (range about 23 to 80) and were 82.7% male. Whole-study findings and limits: Antigen specificity was not determined for the expanded peripheral T cells.

Trimming cost V 0 bases and J 8 bases; bases outside gene matches: 9. Germline V gene data show CDR1 as SNHLY and CDR2 as FYNNEI. The CDR3 has 15 amino acids. Assay: immunoSEQ multiplex PCR; the TCRdb copy retains only in-frame clones and omits some. The data show around 48,000 clones, with 60% to 80% seen just once and about 3% held by the top ten. Specimen: CD4+ or CD8+ T cells sorted from blood, collected in a trial of the OX40 agonist ivuxolimab. The genes are TRBV2 and TRBJ1-2, with 7 bases lining up with TRBD1. The clonotype was recovered from an adult with an advanced solid tumor such as melanoma, head and neck, liver or kidney cancer. The CDR3 region has the DNA TGTGCCAGCAGTGAAGCACGGGGGCCAGGGGGAGGCTACACCTTC. This gives the protein CASSEARGPGGGYTF.